This TCR beta chain was found in a study of blood T cell repertoires in COVID-19. Unmatched junction bases numbered 20, after V lost 1 base and J lost 2 bases. The V gene's germline CDR1 is LNHNV and CDR2 YYDKDF (reference sequence). This CDR3 comprises 22 residues. TCRdb's table, derived via immunoSEQ multiplex PCR, lists solely in-frame clones and lacks some. This table holds about 160,000 clones, around 85% found once. The rearrangement joins TRBV15 to TRBJ2-2; 9 positions match TRBD1. The sequenced sample consisted of PBMCs or T cells enriched from blood (not recorded which). This clonotype originated in a woman between 40 and 50 years old with acute COVID-19. The CDR3 here is CATSRVGGQDRGKRTNTGELFF. CDR3 DNA sequence: TGTGCCACCAGCAGAGTCGGGGGGCAGGACAGGGGAAAACGGACAAACACCGGGGAGCTGTTTTTT.